This T cell receptor (beta chain) stems from a study of blood T cells in healthy people across ages. Study outcomes and limitations: Because donor CMV status was unknown, expanded clonotype changes were possibly confounded.

The germline CDR1 and CDR2 sequences are MNHEY and SVGAGI. The J segment lost 6 bases and the V segment lost 2 bases, leaving 3 bases of the junction unmatched. The CDR3 extends over 14 amino acids. To note about this clonotype: Its specificity is not known.

Each of the donors had approximately 10 milliliters of peripheral blood drawn into EDTA-treated Vacutainer tubes. PCR was performed a second time for about 7 to 11 cycles using a sample-barcoded 5' primer and a J-beta primer mix. TCRdb re-analysed the 5' RACE reads in MiXCR, keeping a single row per CDR3 protein. This table has roughly 2 million distinct CDR3 sequences, approximately 50% appearing once. This clonotype originated in a woman aged 40 to 55 in good health. Sequences were obtained from blood. V is TRBV6-5 and J is TRBJ1-2; 10 nucleotides agree with TRBD1. CDR3 amino acids: CASSYGGQGNGYTF. CDR3 DNA: TGTGCCAGCAGTTACGGGGGACAGGGGAATGGCTACACCTTC.